This paragraph covers one T cell receptor (beta chain) sequence. CD8 cells classed as naive were CD45RO-negative and positively selected for CCR7, excluding terminally differentiated effector memory CD45RA+ cells. The sample originates from a study of shared clonotypes between healthy human individuals. Looking at the study overall: Researchers assigned three CD4 naive, three CD4 memory, two CD8 naive and one CD8 memory plate to each donor.

V was pared by 1 base and J by 2 bases, with 11 bases between. The CDR3 has 15 amino acids. The V gene's germline CDR1 is SGHTA and CDR2 FQGTGA. The test was conducted at deep level. TCRdb keeps only in-frame clones here, not all; method: immunoSEQ multiplex PCR. The sample includes over 2,000,000 clones, around 93% of them seen just once. V is TRBV7-3 and J is TRBJ2-5, with a weak D call TRBD2 (6 bases). Sequenced input: naive CD8+ T cells from PBMCs. The TCR sequence derives from a man between 18 and 29 years old in good health. Some clones in this sample may be carry-over from other donors' samples. In DNA form, the CDR3 reads TGTGCCAGCAGCTTAAATCCGGGAGTGCAAGAGACCCAGTACTTC. Its protein product is CASSLNPGVQETQYF.